The rows below give T cell receptor beta chains drawn from one sample of a study of blood T cells in healthy people across ages. TCRdb processed the 5' RACE reads anew with MiXCR; each CDR3 protein has one entry. The sample shows 450,000 to 650,000 distinct CDR3 sequences, under 30% of them seen only once. These records were also assigned to another study, of T cells of mothers and their children.

The specimen sequenced was blood. All receptors come from a boy aged 10-17 years in good health. CDR3s include the opening cysteine and the closing phenylalanine or tryptophan. A D gene is named only where the DNA matches it firmly. Clone size is shown for a subset of rows, as once, few, many or a class of expanded clone.

j_gene	v_gene	d_gene	abundance	CDR3nt	CDR3aa
TRBJ1-4	TRBV7-8	TRBD1	few	TGTGCCAGCAGCCGTACCCGGGACAGGGATACAGAAAAACTGTTTTTT	CASSRTRDRDTEKLFF
TRBJ2-1	TRBV29-1	NA	NA	TGCAGCGTCGGGGGACCCACAGGTTCGAATGAGCAGTTCTTC	CSVGGPTGSNEQFF
TRBJ1-4	TRBV15	TRBD1	NA	TGTGCCACCAGCAGAGACCAGGGGGGTGAAAAACTGTTTTTT	CATSRDQGGEKLFF
TRBJ1-3	TRBV6-6	NA	NA	TGTGCCAGCAGTGACACGAGCTCTGGAAACACCATATATTTT	CASSDTSSGNTIYF
TRBJ2-1	TRBV20-1	TRBD2	NA	TGCAGTGCTAGAGATTCTAGCGGGAGTAGGTCCTACAATGAGCAGTTCTTC	CSARDSSGSRSYNEQFF
TRBJ1-1	TRBV24-1	NA	NA	TGTGCCACCAAGGAAGGCGCGTGGACTGAAGCTTTCTTT	CATKEGAWTEAFF
TRBJ2-7	TRBV25-1	NA	NA	TGTGCCAGCAGCGCAGGGCTGAGCTCCTACGAGCAGTACTTC	CASSAGLSSYEQYF
TRBJ1-1	TRBV12-3/TRBV12-4	NA	few	TGTGCCAGCAGTTTACGGGCAGGGACGAACACTGAAGCTTTCTTT	CASSLRAGTNTEAFF
TRBJ2-7	TRBV7-9	TRBD1	NA	TGTGCCAGCAGCCTGGGACAGGGCTACAAGCAGTACTTC	CASSLGQGYKQYF
TRBJ2-2	TRBV20-1	TRBD2	few	TGCAGTGCTAGAGTCAGGACTAGCGTGTCCACCGGGGAGCTGTTTTTT	CSARVRTSVSTGELFF
TRBJ2-3	TRBV7-9	NA	NA	TGTGCCAGCAGCTTAGCGGTTGGAGATACGCAGTATTTT	CASSLAVGDTQYF
TRBJ2-2	TRBV6-1	TRBD2	once	TGTGCCAGCATCCAGCGACGGGCTAGCGGGGGATCCGGGGAGCTGTTTTTT	CASIQRRASGGSGELFF
TRBJ2-5	TRBV2	NA	NA	TGTGCCAGCAGGGTGTCGGAGTTGCCCCAAGGGGGCCAGTACTTC	CASRVSELPQGGQYF
TRBJ1-6	TRBV7-2	NA	NA	TGTGCCAGCAGCTCAAGACGGAGCTCCTATAATTCACCCCTCCACTTT	CASSSRRSSYNSPLHF
TRBJ2-1	TRBV20-1	TRBD2	NA	TGCAGTGCTAGTATGAGACTAGCTAGGAATGAGCAGTTCTTC	CSASMRLARNEQFF
TRBJ2-5	TRBV6-5	TRBD2	NA	TGTGCCAGCAGGGGTAGAGCGGGAGTGTTAGAGACCCAGTACTTC	CASRGRAGVLETQYF
TRBJ2-1	TRBV9	TRBD2	few	TGTGCCAGCAGCGTAGGTCCGGGGACTAGCGTAGATGAGCAGTTCTTC	CASSVGPGTSVDEQFF
TRBJ2-7	TRBV28	NA	few	TGTGCCAGCAACGGACGGGACCACCCCTACGAGCAGTACTTC	CASNGRDHPYEQYF
TRBJ2-5	TRBV27	NA	NA	TGTGCCAGCAGTTTCCGGGTAGCGGAGCTAGAGACCCAGTACTTC	CASSFRVAELETQYF
TRBJ2-5	TRBV9	TRBD2	NA	TGTGCCAGCAGTAGCGGGGGTTTCCAAGAGACCCAGTACTTC	CASSSGGFQETQYF
TRBJ2-2	TRBV28	NA	NA	TGTGCCAGCAGTACGGTCGGGGAGCTGTTTTTT	CASSTVGELFF
TRBJ2-7	TRBV20-1	NA	few	TGCAGTGCTCCTGACCCAGGTGCCTACGAGCAGTACTTC	CSAPDPGAYEQYF
TRBJ2-5	TRBV28	NA	few	TGTGCCAGCAGGCCGACGCTTGGACCCGGGACCCAGTACTTC	CASRPTLGPGTQYF
TRBJ2-7	TRBV5-1	NA	few	TGCGCCAGCAGCTTTAACTGGGAGCCGGACTACGAGCAGTACTTC	CASSFNWEPDYEQYF
TRBJ1-5	TRBV28	TRBD1	NA	TGTGCCAGCAAGAAGGGGGCGACGATTTATAGCAATCAGCCCCAGCATTTT	CASKKGATIYSNQPQHF
TRBJ1-6	TRBV7-2	NA	few	TGTGCCAGCAGCTTACTAGGGAGCAGGGGTAATTCACCCCTCCACTTT	CASSLLGSRGNSPLHF
TRBJ1-5	TRBV4-1	NA	NA	TGCGCCAGCAGCCAAGCCCCAGGGCGTGGTCAGCCCCAGCATTTT	CASSQAPGRGQPQHF
TRBJ2-5	TRBV27	NA	NA	TGTGCCAGCAGTACTTACAGGGACCAAGAGACCCAGTACTTC	CASSTYRDQETQYF
TRBJ2-7	TRBV4-1	NA	NA	TGCGCCAGCAGCCAAGGCATCGGCCACGAGCAGTACTTC	CASSQGIGHEQYF
TRBJ2-1	TRBV4-1	TRBD2	NA	TGCGCCAGCAGCCACGTGTCTTCTAGCGGGGCAAATGAGCAGTTCTTC	CASSHVSSSGANEQFF
TRBJ2-5	TRBV5-1	NA	few	TGCGCCAGCAGCCCGCTGGACCGTTCGGAGACCCAGTACTTC	CASSPLDRSETQYF
TRBJ2-3	TRBV18	TRBD2	NA	TGTGCCAGCTCACCCCTAGGACTAGCGGGGGCCACAGATACGCAGTATTTT	CASSPLGLAGATDTQYF
TRBJ2-7	TRBV5-1	TRBD1	NA	TGCGCCAGCAGCGTCGGCGAGACAGGGGATATTCCCCCCTACGAGCAGTACTTC	CASSVGETGDIPPYEQYF
TRBJ2-5	TRBV7-9	NA	NA	TGTGCCAGCAGCCAGAGGCATGAGCAAGAGACCCAGTACTTC	CASSQRHEQETQYF
TRBJ1-2	TRBV4-3	NA	NA	TGCGCCAGCAGCCAATTGGTCAGGGATGGCTACACCTTC	CASSQLVRDGYTF
TRBJ1-5	TRBV7-9	TRBD1	NA	TGTGCCAGCAGCTTAGCGGCAGGGGGTCGCGTCGTCAGCAATCAGCCCCAGCATTTT	CASSLAAGGRVVSNQPQHF
TRBJ1-2	TRBV29-1	TRBD1	NA	TGCAGCGTTCCTGCAGGGGGCTATGGCTACACCTTC	CSVPAGGYGYTF
TRBJ1-1	TRBV20-1	NA	NA	TGCAGTGCTCTTTCTCAGGGAGGCGGGCTCCCCGAAGCTTTCTTT	CSALSQGGGLPEAFF
TRBJ1-2	TRBV4-3	NA	NA	TGCGCCAGCAGCCAGGGAAGGGGGAGCTATGGCTACACCTTC	CASSQGRGSYGYTF
TRBJ1-6	TRBV12-3/TRBV12-4	TRBD1	few	TGTGCCAGCAGTTTACAGGGGGCAAATTCACCCCTCCACTTT	CASSLQGANSPLHF
TRBJ1-1	TRBV18	NA	NA	TGTGCCACCCAACCGGAGGGGAGGAACACTGAAGCTTTCTTT	CATQPEGRNTEAFF
TRBJ2-5	TRBV13	NA	many	TGTGCCAGCAGCTTAGCGGGGGAGAGGCAAGAGACCCAGTACTTC	CASSLAGERQETQYF
TRBJ2-7	TRBV7-9	NA	NA	TGTGCCAGCGGGCCCTCCGTTAGCCTTAACTACAAGCAGTACTTC	CASGPSVSLNYKQYF
TRBJ1-2	TRBV20-1	NA	NA	TGCAGTGCTAGAGATCCCGCTGGTGGCTATGGCTGCACCTTC	CSARDPAGGYGCTF
TRBJ1-2	TRBV20-1	TRBD1	NA	TGCAGTGCCCCCGGGACAGAGTATGGCTACACCTTC	CSAPGTEYGYTF
TRBJ2-1	TRBV7-2	TRBD2	few	TGTGCCAGCAGCTTAGGGACTAGCGGGATTTTTGAGCAGTTCTTC	CASSLGTSGIFEQFF